Presented here are 13 T cell receptor beta chains from one specimen sequenced in a study of shared clonotypes between healthy human individuals. The naive CD8 fraction comprised CD45RO-negative cells positively selected for CCR7 and excluded terminally differentiated effector memory CD45RA+ cells. Libraries were prepared by immunoSEQ multiplex PCR; TCRdb keeps only in-frame clonotypes and omits some of them. The sample includes about 2 million clones, approximately 95% of them seen just once. The sequencing input was naive CD8+ T cells sorted from blood. The receptors derive from a man between 18 and 29 years old in good health.

This clone was counted a single time. The chain has TRBV5-8 and TRBJ1-4; 7 bases map to TRBD1. Germline V gene sequence: CDR1 SGHTS, CDR2 YDEGEE. This CDR3 region has 14 residues. Germline trimming cut 3 bases from V and 7 bases from J; bases unmatched to any gene: 6. CDR3 residues: CASSSGGRSEKLFF. The CDR3, as DNA: TGTGCCAGCAGCTCAGGGGGAAGGAGTGAAAAACTGTTTTTT.

V and J are TRBV21-1 and TRBJ2-7; the table names TRBD1, a call not compared with the DNA. TRBV21-1 represents a pseudogene. The CDR3 consists of 17 residues. CDR3 in amino acids: CASSKAETDRGLYEQYF. The CDR3, as DNA: TGTGCCAGCAGCAAAGCGGAGACGGACAGGGGCCTCTACGAGCAGTACTTC.

The genes are TRBV19 and TRBJ1-3; D is possibly TRBD1 (5 bases). CDR3 length: 16 amino acids. V was trimmed by 6 bases and J by 4 bases, leaving 19 bases between them. CDR1 LNHDA and CDR2 SQIVND come from the germline V gene (reference sequence). The CDR3 region has the DNA TGTGCCAGTAGCCCCCTCAGGGAGGGAGAAGGAAACACCATATATTTT. Translating gives CASSPLREGEGNTIYF.

Turning to this clone: Other nucleotide sequences in the sample specify the same CDR3. The chain uses TRBV7-9 and TRBJ2-3; D remains ambiguous. V gave up 3 bases and J gave up 1 base, with 5 bases separating them. The CDR3 totals 13 residues. CDR1 SEHNR and CDR2 FQNEAQ come from the germline V gene (reference sequence). The CDR3 sequence: CASSFQGTDTQYF. The CDR3 DNA reads TGTGCCAGCAGCTTCCAGGGCACAGATACGCAGTATTTT.

This chain connects TRBV11-2 to TRBJ2-2, with D uncertain. Deletions cut 8 bases from V and 8 bases from J, with 15 bases between. Germline lookup yields CDR1 SGHAT and CDR2 FQNNGV. This CDR3 spans 13 amino acids. CDR3: CASPAPWPGELFF. The CDR3 DNA reads TGTGCCAGCCCAGCCCCTTGGCCTGGGGAGCTGTTTTTT. The variable domain in full, with the rest retrieved from reference TRBV11-2 and TRBJ2-2, is EAGVAQSPRYKIIEKRQSVAFWCNPISGHATLYWYQQILGQGPKLLIQFQNNGVVDDSQLPKDRFSAERLKGVDSTLKIQPAKLEDSAVYLCASPAPWPGELFFGEGSRLTVL.

V usage is TRBV28 and J usage is TRBJ2-5; 9 bases map to TRBD2. The length of the CDR3 is 15 residues. Looked up from germline, CDR1 is MDHEN and CDR2 is SYDVKM. V lost 7 bases, J lost 0 bases, and 6 bases stayed unmatched. The CDR3 loop reads CASKGQREDQETQYF. DNA of the CDR3: TGTGCCAGCAAAGGCCAGCGGGAGGACCAAGAGACCCAGTACTTC.

V and J are TRBV6-5 and TRBJ1-3; D ambiguous. CDR1 is MNHEY and CDR2 is SVGAGI in the germline V gene. The CDR3 contains 15 residues. V was cut by 3 bases and J by 4 bases, with 13 bases left in between. The CDR3 reads CASSYGFPAGNTIYF. The CDR3 DNA sequence: TGTGCCAGCAGTTATGGTTTCCCTGCCGGAAACACCATATATTTT.

The chain carries TRBV19 and TRBJ2-7; perhaps TRBD1 as D (5 bases). The germline CDR1 and CDR2 sequences are LNHDA and SQIVND (reference sequence). The CDR3 totals 13 residues. Trimming took 5 bases from V and 0 from J, leaving 8 bases between them. CDR3 region: CASSAQVSYEQYF. The CDR3 region has the DNA TGTGCCAGTAGTGCACAGGTCTCCTACGAGCAGTACTTC.

This clone was recorded only once. Other DNA sequences from this sample encode an identical CDR3 as well. CDR3 residues: CASSFGQGEQYF. CDR3 DNA sequence: TGTGCCAGCAGCTTCGGACAGGGCGAGCAGTACTTC. The chain uses TRBV7-9 and TRBJ2-7; 8 nucleotides line up with TRBD1. The germline V gene encodes CDR1 SEHNR and CDR2 FQNEAQ (reference sequence). The CDR3 consists of 12 residues. Losses at the gene ends were 3 bases for V and 6 bases for J; bases not matched to a gene: 1. Combining the CDR3 with reference TRBV7-9 and TRBJ2-7 gives the whole variable domain DTGVSQNPRHKITKRGQNVTFRCDPISEHNRLYWYRQTLGQGPEFLTYFQNEAQLEKSRLLSDRFSAERPKGSFSTLEIQRTEQGDSAMYLCASSFGQGEQYFGPGTRLTVT.

This chain connects TRBV5-1 to TRBJ2-2; TRBD2 matches at 8 bases. CDR1 is SGHRS, CDR2 YFSETQ, per germline. The V segment lost 5 bases and the J segment 5 bases; nucleotides outside the gene matches: 14. The CDR3 spans 17 residues. CDR3 DNA sequence: TGCGCCAGCAGTGGGGCCAGCGGGGGTTCGATTACCGGGGAGCTGTTTTTT. It encodes CASSGASGGSITGELFF.

The chain couples TRBV27 to TRBJ1-5, with a weak D call TRBD1 (5 bases). Germline CDR1 MNHEY, CDR2 SMNVEV (reference sequence). The germline V and J ends were trimmed by 1 base and 3 bases, with 16 bases remaining between them. CDR3 length: 17 amino acids. The CDR3: CASSLLGIEGDNQPQHF. For the CDR3, the DNA is TGTGCCAGCAGTTTATTAGGCATAGAAGGGGACAATCAGCCCCAGCATTTT.

The rearrangement uses TRBV13 and TRBJ2-2; TRBD2 aligns across 12 bases. With 5 bases clipped from V and 4 bases from J, the junction kept 8 bases outside the gene matches. There are 17 residues in the CDR3. Germline CDR1 PRHDT, CDR2 FYEKMQ (reference sequence). CDR3 in amino acids: CASSLPTSGSSTGELFF. The CDR3 coding sequence is TGTGCCAGCAGCCTTCCGACTAGCGGGAGTTCCACCGGGGAGCTGTTTTTT.

The chain's CDR3 is CASSSQWGHSVGETQYF. CDR3 coding DNA: TGTGCCAGCAGCTCGCAGTGGGGGCACTCGGTGGGAGAGACCCAGTACTTC. V is TRBV11-2 and J is TRBJ2-5; a weak D match, TRBD1 (6 bases). V dropped 4 bases and J dropped 4 bases, with 22 bases sitting between them. Germline V lookup: CDR1 SGHAT, CDR2 FQNNGV. The CDR3 is 17 amino acids.